The source of this T cell receptor beta chain is a study of early stage breast cancer tumors (dated by TCRdb to the late 2010s). For context, the study as a whole: Of the 15 to 20 invasive breast tumors, more than 9 were found to be estrogen receptor-positive, progesterone receptor-positive and HER2-negative. Of the 12 ER+/PR+/HER2- tumors, eight were classified as invasive ductal carcinomas and four as invasive lobular carcinomas. A read coverage of roughly 10-fold per sample was achieved on average. Across all samples, 2 million to 3 million templates representing roughly 1 million unique clonotypes were detected. Points the paper makes about the study in general: Bulk genomic DNA sequencing of unsorted cells missed chain pairing and functional markers such as CD4, CD8 and FOXP3. Because the cohort was small, a breakdown by tumor subtype could not be done. Greater similarity was observed between blood and normal breast repertoires than between blood and tumor repertoires, and tumor was distinguished from normal in most of the 16 patients when each tissue was compared with blood. Compared with adjacent normal breast tissue, tumors had roughly 2.5-fold higher T cell density and higher clonality. Enriched TCRB sequences shared across patients were mostly commonly generated sequences, unlikely to play an important role in the tumor microenvironment.

Taken from cysteine to phenylalanine, the CDR3 has 14 residues. Left in the record is the CDR3 DNA by itself, 42 bases read in frame from the first base. Sequences LNHDA (CDR1) and SQIVND (CDR2) are obtained from the germline V gene (reference sequence). V lost 5 bases and J lost 5 bases, and the count of bases not matched to a germline gene is 7. Each sample was amplified as two independent genomic DNA replicates: 0.5 ug for blood and about 1.4 ug for tumor or normal breast. Following the manufacturer's instructions, the ImmunoSeq Intro kit was used to carry out TCRB sequencing on genomic DNA. Multiplex PCR ran roughly 30 cycles with proprietary primers and spike-in control sequences for absolute quantification. Single-end 150-bp reads were used to sequence an 87-bp fragment spanning the CDR3 and the flanking V and J genes. Each lane of an Illumina MiSeq using version 3.0 chemistry carried seven multiplexed samples, with two replicates per sample. Regarding the original processing steps: Raw data were processed by the vendor's proprietary pipeline, with both replicates merged into one result per sample. Clonotypes were defined as productive rearrangements sharing the V-gene family, CDR3 amino acid sequence and J-gene segment. Clonality was calculated as 1 minus the normalized Shannon entropy (Pielou evenness) of TCRB abundances. T cell density was estimated as total templates divided by the number of input cells, with the number of input cells inferred from the DNA input amount. Recon was used with default parameters to estimate total repertoire diversity and clonality. Tumor-enriched clonotypes were defined as having over 0.1% abundance in tumor and at least 32-fold higher abundance than in normal breast. Here the immuneACCESS table is served through TCRdb, limited to in-frame sequences with V and J called. Missing clones are a known gap in these copies; in checked studies unresolved V genes cover under half, and the rest lacks a known reason. V and J calls and clone size are as listed in that table; D and trimming were resolved from the DNA. The sample yields about 8,400 clones; 77% were counted once. 8.5% of the sample goes to the ten largest clones.

Adjacent normal breast tissue was collected 2-4 cm away from the tumor, rinsed in PBS and stored in prechilled RNAlater. Normal breast tissue often required about 95-310 mg of tissue for sufficient DNA because of high lipid content and low cell density. The study profiled bulk TCR beta-chain repertoires in matched peripheral blood, tumor and adjacent normal breast tissue taken from more than 15 patients with early-stage breast cancer. The Qiagen AllPrep DNA/RNA Mini kit was used for genomic DNA extraction. Points on this clone: The clone's antigen remains unknown. Within one base of it there is no much larger clone, and no base qualities were kept.

The TCR originated in a person in their sixties with breast cancer. The chain is assembled from TRBV19 and TRBJ1-2; 8 central nucleotides agree with TRBD1. The sequencing input was normal breast tissue next to the tumor. CDR3 region: CASSPGQVLYGYTF. The DNA sequence is TGTGCCAGTAGTCCGGGACAGGTTTTATATGGCTACACCTTC. Full variable domain (CDR3 extended with the reference TRBV19 and TRBJ1-2 proteins): DGGITQSPKYLFRKEGQNVTLSCEQNLNHDAMYWYRQDPGQGLRLIYYSQIVNDFQKGDIAEGYSVSREKKESFPLTVTSAQKNPTAFYLCASSPGQVLYGYTFGSGTRLTVV.